This TCR beta chain was sequenced during a study of cytomegalovirus exposure and HLA in healthy donors. The germline V gene encodes CDR1 LNHDA and CDR2 SQIVND (reference sequence). CDR3 size: 15 residues. V lost 4 bases, J lost 4 bases, and 7 bases stayed unmatched. In the PCR, 60 Vbeta and 13 Jbeta primers were used. Sequencing used immunoSEQ multiplex PCR; TCRdb keeps in-frame clones, though not all of them. There are fewer than 70,000 clones in the sample; roughly 67% occur only once, and approximately 5.5% lies in the top ten. The sequence was collected from a man aged 50 to 60 in good health and CMV-seronegative. The chain joins TRBV19 to TRBJ1-5, with 7 bases matching TRBD1. The material sequenced was PBMCs. The CDR3 nucleotides read TGTGCCAGTAGTAGGGACAGACGGTCAAATCAGCCCCAGCATTTT. The encoded protein is CASSRDRRSNQPQHF. The full variable domain, its missing parts supplied by reference TRBV19 and TRBJ1-5, is DGGITQSPKYLFRKEGQNVTLSCEQNLNHDAMYWYRQDPGQGLRLIYYSQIVNDFQKGDIAEGYSVSREKKESFPLTVTSAQKNPTAFYLCASSRDRRSNQPQHFGDGTRLSIL.